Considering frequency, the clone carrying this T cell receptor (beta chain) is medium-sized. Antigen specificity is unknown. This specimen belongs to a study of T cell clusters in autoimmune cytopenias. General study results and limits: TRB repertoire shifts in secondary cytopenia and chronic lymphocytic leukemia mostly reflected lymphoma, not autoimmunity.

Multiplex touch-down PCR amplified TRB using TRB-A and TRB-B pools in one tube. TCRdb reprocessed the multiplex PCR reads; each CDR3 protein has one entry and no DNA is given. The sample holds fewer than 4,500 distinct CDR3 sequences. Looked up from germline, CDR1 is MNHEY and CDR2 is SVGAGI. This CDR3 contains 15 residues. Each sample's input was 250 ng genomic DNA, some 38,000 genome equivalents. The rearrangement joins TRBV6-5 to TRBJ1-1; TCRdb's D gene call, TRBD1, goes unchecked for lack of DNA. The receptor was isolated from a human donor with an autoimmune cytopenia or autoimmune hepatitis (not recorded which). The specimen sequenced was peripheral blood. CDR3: CASSHRDGSKTEAFF.